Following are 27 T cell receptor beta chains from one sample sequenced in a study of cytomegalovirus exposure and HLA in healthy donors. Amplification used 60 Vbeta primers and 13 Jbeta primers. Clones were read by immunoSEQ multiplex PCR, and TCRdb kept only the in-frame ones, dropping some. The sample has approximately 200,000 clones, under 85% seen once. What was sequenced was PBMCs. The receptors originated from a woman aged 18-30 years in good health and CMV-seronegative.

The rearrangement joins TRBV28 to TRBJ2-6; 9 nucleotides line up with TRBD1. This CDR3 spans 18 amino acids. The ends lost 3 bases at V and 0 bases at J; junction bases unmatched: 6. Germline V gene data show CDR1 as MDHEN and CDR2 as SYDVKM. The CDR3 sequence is CASSLTGGAISGANVLTF. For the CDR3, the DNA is TGTGCCAGCAGTTTGACAGGGGGTGCAATCTCTGGGGCCAACGTCCTGACTTTC.

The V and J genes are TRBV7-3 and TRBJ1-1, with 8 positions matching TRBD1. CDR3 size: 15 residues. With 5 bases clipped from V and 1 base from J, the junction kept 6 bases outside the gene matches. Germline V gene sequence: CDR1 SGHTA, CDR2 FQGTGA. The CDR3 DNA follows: TGTGCCAGCAGCGGCCGGGGACAGGAGAACACTGAAGCTTTCTTT. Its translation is CASSGRGQENTEAFF. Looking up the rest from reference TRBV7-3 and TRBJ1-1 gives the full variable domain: GAGVSQTPSNKVTEKGKYVELRCDPISGHTALYWYRQSLGQGPEFLIYFQGTGAADDSGLPNDRFFAVRPEGSVSTLKIQRTERGDSAVYLCASSGRGQENTEAFFGQGTRLTVV.

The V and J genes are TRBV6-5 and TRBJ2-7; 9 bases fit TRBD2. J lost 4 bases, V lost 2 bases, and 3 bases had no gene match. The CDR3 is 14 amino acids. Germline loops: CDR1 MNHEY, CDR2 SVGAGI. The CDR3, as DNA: TGTGCCAGCAGTTACCTTAGCGGGGGATACGAGCAGTACTTC. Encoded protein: CASSYLSGGYEQYF.

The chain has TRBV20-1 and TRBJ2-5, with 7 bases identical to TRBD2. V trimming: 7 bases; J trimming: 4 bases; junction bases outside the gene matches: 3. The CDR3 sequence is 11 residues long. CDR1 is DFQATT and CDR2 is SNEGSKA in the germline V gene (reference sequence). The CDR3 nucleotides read TGCAGTGGGGCTAGCGGAGAGACCCAGTACTTC. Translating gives CSGASGETQYF.

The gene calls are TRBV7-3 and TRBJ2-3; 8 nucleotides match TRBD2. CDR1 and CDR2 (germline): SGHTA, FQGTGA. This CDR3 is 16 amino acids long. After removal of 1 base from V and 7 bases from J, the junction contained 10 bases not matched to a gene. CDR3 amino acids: CASSLIKASGHNTQYF. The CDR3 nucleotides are TGTGCCAGCAGCTTAATAAAGGCTAGCGGGCACAATACGCAGTATTTT. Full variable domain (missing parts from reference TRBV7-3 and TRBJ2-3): GAGVSQTPSNKVTEKGKYVELRCDPISGHTALYWYRQSLGQGPEFLIYFQGTGAADDSGLPNDRFFAVRPEGSVSTLKIQRTERGDSAVYLCASSLIKASGHNTQYFGPGTRLTVL.

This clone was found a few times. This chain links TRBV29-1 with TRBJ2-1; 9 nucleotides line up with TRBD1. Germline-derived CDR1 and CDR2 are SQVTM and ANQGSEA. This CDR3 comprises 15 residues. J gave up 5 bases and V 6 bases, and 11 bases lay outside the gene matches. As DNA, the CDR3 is TGCAGCGTCTTCCGGGACAGGGAGACTGACAATGAGCAGTTCTTC. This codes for CSVFRDRETDNEQFF.

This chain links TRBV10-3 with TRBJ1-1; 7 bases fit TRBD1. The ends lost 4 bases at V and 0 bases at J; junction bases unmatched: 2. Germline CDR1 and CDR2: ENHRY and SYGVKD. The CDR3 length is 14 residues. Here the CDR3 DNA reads TGTGCCATCAGTGCCGGGACAGTGAACACTGAAGCTTTCTTT. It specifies CAISAGTVNTEAFF.

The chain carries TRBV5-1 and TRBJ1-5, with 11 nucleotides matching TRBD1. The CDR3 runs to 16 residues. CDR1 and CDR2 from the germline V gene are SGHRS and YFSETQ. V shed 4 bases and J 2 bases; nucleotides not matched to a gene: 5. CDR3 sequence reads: CASSPGDRGGNQPQHF. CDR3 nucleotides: TGCGCCAGCAGCCCAGGGGACAGGGGGGGCAATCAGCCCCAGCATTTT.

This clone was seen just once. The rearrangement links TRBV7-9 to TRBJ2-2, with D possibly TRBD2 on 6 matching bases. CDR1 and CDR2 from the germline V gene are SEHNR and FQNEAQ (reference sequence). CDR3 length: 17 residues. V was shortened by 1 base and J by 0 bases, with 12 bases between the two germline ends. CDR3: CASSLDWGLANTGELFF. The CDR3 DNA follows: TGTGCCAGCAGCTTAGATTGGGGACTCGCGAACACCGGGGAGCTGTTTTTT.

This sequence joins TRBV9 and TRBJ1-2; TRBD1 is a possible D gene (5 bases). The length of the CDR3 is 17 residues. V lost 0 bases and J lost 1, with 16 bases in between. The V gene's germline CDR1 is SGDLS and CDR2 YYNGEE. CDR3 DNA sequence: TGTGCCAGCAGCGTAGCAACAGGTCTTGGGAATAACTATGGCTACACCTTC. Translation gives CASSVATGLGNNYGYTF.

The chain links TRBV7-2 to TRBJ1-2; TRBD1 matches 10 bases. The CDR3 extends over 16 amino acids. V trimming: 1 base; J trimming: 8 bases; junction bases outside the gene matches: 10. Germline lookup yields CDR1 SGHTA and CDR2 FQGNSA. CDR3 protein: CASSLVWRQGASGYTF. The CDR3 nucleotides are TGTGCCAGCAGCTTAGTCTGGCGACAGGGGGCAAGCGGCTACACCTTC.

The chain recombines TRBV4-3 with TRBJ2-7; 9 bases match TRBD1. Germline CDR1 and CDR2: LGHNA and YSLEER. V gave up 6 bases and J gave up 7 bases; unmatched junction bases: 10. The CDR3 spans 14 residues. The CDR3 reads CASRDRGLGVEQYF. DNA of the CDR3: TGCGCCAGCAGGGACAGGGGCCTGGGGGTAGAGCAGTACTTC.

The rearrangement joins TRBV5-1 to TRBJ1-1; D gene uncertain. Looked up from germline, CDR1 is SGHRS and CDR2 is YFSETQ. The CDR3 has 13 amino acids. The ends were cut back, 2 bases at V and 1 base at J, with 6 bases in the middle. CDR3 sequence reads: CASSFGQNTEAFF. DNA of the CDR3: TGCGCCAGCAGCTTCGGTCAGAACACTGAAGCTTTCTTT.

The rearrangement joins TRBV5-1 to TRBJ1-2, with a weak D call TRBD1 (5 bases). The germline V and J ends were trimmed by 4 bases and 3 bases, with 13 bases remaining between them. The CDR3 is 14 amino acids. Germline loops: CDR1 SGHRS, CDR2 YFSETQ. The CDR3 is CASSPIQGDYGYTF. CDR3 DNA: TGCGCCAGCAGCCCCATACAAGGGGACTATGGCTACACCTTC.

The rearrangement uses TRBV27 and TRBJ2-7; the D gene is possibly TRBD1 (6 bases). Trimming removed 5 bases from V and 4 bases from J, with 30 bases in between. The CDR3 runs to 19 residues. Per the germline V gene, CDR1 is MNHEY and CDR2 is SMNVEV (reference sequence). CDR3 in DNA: TGTGCCAGCAGTCCCTCCCCTTCTTGGCCGGGACACAATTTTTACGAGCAGTACTTC. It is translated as CASSPSPSWPGHNFYEQYF.

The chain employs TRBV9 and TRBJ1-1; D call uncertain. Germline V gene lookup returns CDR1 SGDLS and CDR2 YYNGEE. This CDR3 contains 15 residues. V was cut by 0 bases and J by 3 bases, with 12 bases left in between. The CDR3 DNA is TGTGCCAGCAGCGTAGACAAAGGGAGTGACACTGAAGCTTTCTTT. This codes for CASSVDKGSDTEAFF.

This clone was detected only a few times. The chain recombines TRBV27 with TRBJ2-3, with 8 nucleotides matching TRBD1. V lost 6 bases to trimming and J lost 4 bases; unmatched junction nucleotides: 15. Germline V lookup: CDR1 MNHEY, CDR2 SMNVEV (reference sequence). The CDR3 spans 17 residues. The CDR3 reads CASRDRANVLVPDTQYF. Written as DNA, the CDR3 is TGTGCCAGCAGGGACAGGGCAAACGTTCTGGTACCAGATACGCAGTATTTT.

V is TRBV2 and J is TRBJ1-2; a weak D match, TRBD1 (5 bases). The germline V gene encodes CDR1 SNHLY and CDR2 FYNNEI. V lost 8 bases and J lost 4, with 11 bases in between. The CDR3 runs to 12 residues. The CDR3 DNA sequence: TGTGCCAGCCCGGAGGGGCCCTATGGCTACACCTTC. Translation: CASPEGPYGYTF.

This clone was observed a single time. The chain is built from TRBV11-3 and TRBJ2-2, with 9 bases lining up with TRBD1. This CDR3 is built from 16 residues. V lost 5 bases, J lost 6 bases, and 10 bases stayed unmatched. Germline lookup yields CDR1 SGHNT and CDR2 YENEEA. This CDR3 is CASSPVDRGGSGELFF. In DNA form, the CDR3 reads TGTGCCAGCAGCCCCGTGGACAGGGGTGGATCCGGGGAGCTGTTTTTT.

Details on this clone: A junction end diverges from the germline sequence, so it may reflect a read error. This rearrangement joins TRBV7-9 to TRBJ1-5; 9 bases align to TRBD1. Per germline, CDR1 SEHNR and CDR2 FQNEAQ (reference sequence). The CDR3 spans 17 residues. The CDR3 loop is CSSSLYLTGGRDQPQHF. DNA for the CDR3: TGTTCCAGCAGCCTATACCTGACAGGGGGAAGGGATCAGCCCCAGCATTTT.

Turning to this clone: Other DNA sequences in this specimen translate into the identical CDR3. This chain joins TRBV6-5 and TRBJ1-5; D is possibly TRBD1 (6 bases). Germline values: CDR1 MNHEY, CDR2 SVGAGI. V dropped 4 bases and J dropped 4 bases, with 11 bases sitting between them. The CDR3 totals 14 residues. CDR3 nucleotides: TGTGCCAGCAGTTTTACTCAGGGGAATCAGCCCCAGCATTTT. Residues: CASSFTQGNQPQHF.

The CDR3 protein is CASSFFPSGNGETQYF. CDR3 DNA: TGTGCCAGCAGTTTTTTCCCTAGCGGGAATGGAGAGACCCAGTACTTC. V is TRBV28 and J is TRBJ2-5; 9 nucleotides line up with TRBD2. The V gene end was trimmed by 3 bases and the J gene end by 4 bases; junction bases not matched to a gene: 9. Germline loops: CDR1 MDHEN, CDR2 SYDVKM. This CDR3 has 16 residues.

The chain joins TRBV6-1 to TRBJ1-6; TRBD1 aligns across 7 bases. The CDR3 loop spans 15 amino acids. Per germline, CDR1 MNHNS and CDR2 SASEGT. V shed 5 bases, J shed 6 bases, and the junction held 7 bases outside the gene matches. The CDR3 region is CASSLNRQGNSPLHF. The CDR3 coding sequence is TGTGCCAGCAGTCTCAATCGACAGGGTAATTCACCCCTCCACTTT.

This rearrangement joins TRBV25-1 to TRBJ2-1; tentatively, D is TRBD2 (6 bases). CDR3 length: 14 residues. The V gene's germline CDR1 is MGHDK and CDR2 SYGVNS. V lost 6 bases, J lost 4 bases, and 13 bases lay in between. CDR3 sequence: CASREGEAYNEQFF. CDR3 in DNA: TGTGCCAGCAGAGAAGGGGAGGCGTACAATGAGCAGTTCTTC.

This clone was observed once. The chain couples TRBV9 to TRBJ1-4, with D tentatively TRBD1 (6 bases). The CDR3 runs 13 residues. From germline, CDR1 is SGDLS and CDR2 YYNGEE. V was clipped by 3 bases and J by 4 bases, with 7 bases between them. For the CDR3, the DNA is TGTGCCAGCAGCGGAGGGGGTAATGAAAAACTGTTTTTT. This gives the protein CASSGGGNEKLFF.

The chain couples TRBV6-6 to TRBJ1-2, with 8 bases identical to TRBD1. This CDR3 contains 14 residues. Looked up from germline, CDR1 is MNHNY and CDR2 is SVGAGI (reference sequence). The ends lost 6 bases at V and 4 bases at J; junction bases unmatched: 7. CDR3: CASSKPGQAYGYTF. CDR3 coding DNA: TGTGCCAGCAGCAAGCCGGGACAGGCCTATGGCTACACCTTC.

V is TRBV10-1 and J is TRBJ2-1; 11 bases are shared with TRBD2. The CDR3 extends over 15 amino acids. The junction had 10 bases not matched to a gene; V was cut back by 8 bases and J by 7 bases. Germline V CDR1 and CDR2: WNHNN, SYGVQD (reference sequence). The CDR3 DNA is TGCGCCAGCGCCGGACTAGCGGGTGACCGGAATGAGCAGTTCTTC. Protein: CASAGLAGDRNEQFF.